The source of this TCR beta chain is a study of cytomegalovirus exposure and HLA in healthy donors. The PCR had 60 Vbeta and 13 Jbeta primers. Repertoires were generated with immunoSEQ multiplex PCR, while TCRdb's copy carries only in-frame clones and drops some. The sample yields fewer than 65,000 clones, 73% seen once. Germline V CDR1 and CDR2: SGHDT, YYEEEE. V lost 1 base and J lost 5; bases outside the gene matches: 7. The CDR3 sequence is 15 residues long. The sequence came from a man aged 45-65 years in good health and CMV-seronegative. The rearrangement links TRBV5-6 to TRBJ2-7; 9 bases are a match to TRBD1. Sequencing was performed on PBMCs. The chain's CDR3 is CASSLPGQGPDEQYF. For the CDR3, the DNA is TGTGCCAGCAGCTTGCCGGGACAGGGTCCAGACGAGCAGTACTTC.